Listed here is a single T cell receptor (beta chain). Its antigen is unknown. Base qualities are missing; no much larger clone stands one base away. CDR1 and CDR2, looked up from the germline V gene, are MNHNS and SASEGT. Trimming removed 6 bases from V and 8 bases from J, leaving 16 bases between the germline ends. The CDR3 contains 13 residues, cysteine and phenylalanine counted. Of all the DNA, just the CDR3 is kept, 39 bases in frame from base 1. The sample originates from a study of cytomegalovirus exposure and HLA in healthy donors (dated by TCRdb to about 2017). For context, the study as a whole: According to an earlier analysis of several hundred of the donors, some 180 million T cells yielded over 100 million unique TCR beta sequences and approximately 300 Gb of sequence data. Roughly 290 gigabases of sequencing data and approximately 92 million unique TCR sequences made up an early release that covered under 750 HLA-typed donors. The genetic ancestry cluster associated with self-reported Caucasian donors included 65% to 90% of the 398 genotyped donors. The study was designed to test whether signatures of past pathogen exposure could be identified by cataloging public T cell receptors. Using immunosequencing, the study profiled T cell repertoires from approximately 700 subjects and related those repertoires to cytomegalovirus serostatus. Along with the roughly 610-subject first cohort, a separate validation cohort of approximately 110 different subjects was used. High-throughput TCR immunosequencing, statistical association of individual TCRs with disease status, and machine learning were combined to predict cytomegalovirus infection status. In a later analysis, previously published TCR beta repertoires from some 640 donors were re-analyzed and high-resolution HLA genotyping was added so that TCR occurrence patterns could be studied. Rather than using new phenotypic data, the later analysis identified candidate immune exposures from TCR beta sequences and from how often those sequences occurred across donors. In an earlier analysis of 500 to 650 of the donors, high-throughput TCR beta sequencing was used to judge whether each TCR beta V gene segment behaved as functional or pseudogenic. Donor age, sex, ethnicity and CMV serostatus were compiled together with the repertoire data. Genome-wide SNP genotypes for about 65% of the roughly 700 donors were used in a later genetic analysis, which treated that subset as a discovery cohort. Every discovery cohort repertoire had been produced on one sequencing platform. HLA typing covered class I and class II loci at four-digit resolution. The number of typed donors differed by locus: roughly 620-630 for A, B, C, DRB1 and DQB1; roughly 510 for DQA1; around 610 for DPA1; and roughly 450 for DPB1. Several DR-DQ haplotypes were handled as single units for association and clustering because linkage in the cohort was strong. Across approximately 420 genotyped donors of the cohort, an average of 235,054 unique TCR beta nucleotide sequences per donor were sequenced, and about a sixth of those sequences were non-productive. The paper as a whole reports these results and caveats: A later genetic analysis reported fewer N-insertions in productive TCRs among donors in an Asian-associated ancestry cluster than the roughly 700-donor mean. A total of 150 to 200 TCR beta chains were listed by the study as associated with cytomegalovirus. The sequencing pipeline was judged likely to have produced a cluster of highly shared sequence variants as a technical artifact. At a false discovery rate of 0.05, a later analysis linked around 17,000 TCR beta sequences to specific HLA alleles. In a later analysis, TCR association rates were found to vary across HLA loci, with the most associated TCRs seen for DRB1 alleles and the fewest for HLA-C alleles. In a later analysis, HLA-associated TCR beta chains showed more clonal expansion and lower generation probabilities than non-associated chains that were equally common. The authors suggested that the approach could potentially be generalized to other disease states and immunological phenotypes. Because counts were too low, some 17 rarely observed V segments, including chromosome 9 orphons, were left out of the earlier analysis of roughly 600 of the donors. According to a later analysis, most CMV-associated TCR beta chains appeared to be HLA-restricted, and the HLA associations seemed to be driven largely by CMV exposure. Linkage disequilibrium might explain the correlated functional status among segregating V segments, but an unknown experimental factor could not be ruled out. For the cohort, immune exposure information was limited to CMV serostatus. Only TCR beta chains were sequenced in this cohort, and the absence of alpha or paired-chain data limited detectable features. Several of the top co-occurrence clusters appeared to be linked to parvovirus B19, influenza, CMV and Epstein-Barr virus, according to a later analysis. Some IMGT-functional V segments, including TRBV6-2 and TRBV6-3, could not be told apart with the 87-base-pair reads, so those segments were excluded. In an earlier analysis of more than 450 of the donors, most TCR beta V segments were observed in productive rearrangements about 87% or about 30% of the time, broadly matching IMGT annotations. A further reported finding was that TCR beta sequences accurately predicted the HLA-A and HLA-B alleles for most subjects in the first cohort. When HLA alleles, especially DR and DQ, strongly co-occurred, attributing TCR associations to individual alleles was difficult. The classifier was reported to diagnose cytomegalovirus status with high specificity and sensitivity in both the original and validation cohorts. A later genetic analysis associated a missense DCLRE1C variant with V-gene and J-gene trimming of TCR beta chains, and an independent cohort replicated the association. A few of the identified cytomegalovirus-associated TCR beta chains were confirmed in vitro to be specific for cytomegalovirus antigens. Presence/absence analyses assumed roughly uniform sequencing depth across donors, an assumption that may not hold. HLA typing was unavailable for some donors at each locus, so association tests used only the typed subset. Most TCR sequences were seen in very few donors, while some public TCRs were found in many individuals.

The library was generated by the immunoSEQ multiplex PCR assay. For the multiplex PCR, a mixture combining 60 forward primers for TCR Vbeta segments and 13 reverse primers for TCR Jbeta segments was used. A multiplex PCR assay on genomic DNA amplified the CDR3 region of rearranged TCR beta genes. The amplified TCR beta libraries were sequenced on the Illumina HiSeq System as 87-base-pair reads. Regarding the original processing steps: A later analysis tallied around 80 million unique TCR beta chains across the 600 to 700 repertoires, and around 9.9 million of those chains were shared by two or more donors. To remove PCR and sequencing errors, raw reads were error-corrected and collapsed into unique sequences using a nearest-neighbor algorithm that merged closely related sequences. To assign V, D and J gene segments, CDR3 sequences were aligned to IMGT reference sequences. For a sequence to be retained, at least a six-nucleotide match to both a V gene segment and a J gene segment was required. Rearrangements were classified as productive when the CDR3 lacked stop codons and remained in frame with V and J, and all other rearrangements were classified as non-productive. CDR3 was defined according to IMGT convention as the region running from the second conserved V-encoded cysteine to the conserved J-encoded phenylalanine. Sequences without an unambiguous match to a single V gene segment were excluded from the earlier analysis of a few hundred of the donors. In an earlier analysis of almost 600 of the donors, a V segment was called functional when productive rearrangements were above 56.7%, and segregating when the standard deviation between donors exceeded 5%. To diagnose cytomegalovirus status from the catalog of TCR beta chain sequences, a statistical classification framework was built. In a later analysis, V and J genes were assigned by comparing TCR nucleotide sequences against IMGT/GENE-DB human TR gene sequences. In a later analysis, CDR3 sequences and most-parsimonious VDJ recombination scenarios were assigned using the TCRdist pipeline. In a later analysis, every TCR beta chain was defined by the combination of its CDR3 amino acid sequence and its V-gene family, and reads without a unique V-gene family were dropped. A later analysis removed over 500 highly shared, low-generation-probability nucleotide sequences to deal with suspected cross-contamination and a sequencing artifact. In a later analysis, a clonal expansion index was calculated for each public chain from normalized within-repertoire ranks of inferred template counts. In a later analysis, generation probabilities were computed using a VDJ recombination model fitted to out-of-frame rearrangements, and the results were checked against IGoR. In a later analysis, TCR-TCR, TCR-HLA and TCR-CMV co-occurrence was scored with hypergeometric tests, and a repertoire-size bias correction was applied to TCR pairs. In a later analysis, false discovery rates were estimated by permuting HLA or CMV assignments 20 times. A later analysis grouped co-occurring TCRs with DBSCAN, adding TCRdist sequence similarity when clustering within HLA-allele-positive subsets. Repertoires with fewer than 30,000 or more than 120,000 public chains were left out of co-occurrence clustering, as were a handful of repertoires with anomalous nucleotide sharing. Sourced from immuneACCESS, this table was stored by TCRdb with only in-frame sequences that have V and J called. A share of the clones is absent; for the studies checked, an unresolved V gene accounts for under half, and the remainder has no known explanation. D and trimming come from the DNA, and the V and J calls and clone size come from that table. In all, the sample holds 60,000 to 85,000 clones, and around three quarters of those were seen once. The biggest ten clones account for around an eighth of the sample.

The cohort comprised 710 or so healthy bone marrow donors. At the time of sampling, every cohort member was nominally healthy, though immune exposures that went unrecorded were likely present. The donor tested CMV seropositive, placing the donor among the 289 seropositive members of the cohort. A peripheral blood sample was collected from each donor, and TCR beta sequencing was performed on peripheral blood mononuclear cells. The Qiagen DNeasy Blood Extraction Kit was used to extract genomic DNA from the blood cell samples. This TCR derives from a male donor in good health and CMV-seropositive. The chain uses TRBV6-1 and TRBJ1-2, with a tentative D gene TRBD1 over 6 matching bases. The sequenced sample was PBMCs. The CDR3 protein sequence reads: CASRTTGGGGYTF. The DNA reads TGTGCCAGCAGGACCACTGGGGGGGGCGGCTACACCTTC.